These T cell receptor beta chains were read from a single sample in a study of blood T cell repertoires in COVID-19. Clones were sequenced by immunoSEQ multiplex PCR, and TCRdb holds only the in-frame ones, with some missing. The table lists 95,000 to 150,000 clones, around 76% of them singletons. The sequenced material came from peripheral blood. These TCRs come from a man aged 80 or over with COVID-19, enrolled during active disease. CDR3s include the opening cysteine and the closing phenylalanine or tryptophan. The order of the fields is D gene, clone size, J gene, V gene, CDR3 protein, CDR3 DNA. A D gene is named only where the DNA matches it firmly. For some rows the clone size is stated as once, few or many, or as a class when expanded; others skip it.

d_call: .; clone_size: .; j_call: TRBJ1-5; v_call: TRBV28; cdr3_aa: CASTHSARGSNQPQHF; cdr3_nt: TGTGCCAGCACCCATTCCGCCCGGGGAAGCAATCAGCCCCAGCATTTT
d_call: .; clone_size: once; j_call: TRBJ2-1; v_call: TRBV20-1; cdr3_aa: CSAAGYNEQFF; cdr3_nt: TGCAGTGCCGCGGGGTACAATGAGCAGTTCTTC
d_call: TRBD2; clone_size: .; j_call: TRBJ2-7; v_call: TRBV7-8; cdr3_aa: CATSSGFSYEQYF; cdr3_nt: TGTGCCACCTCTAGCGGATTCTCCTACGAGCAGTACTTC
d_call: TRBD1; clone_size: .; j_call: TRBJ2-7; v_call: TRBV7-9; cdr3_aa: CASSLQQGGYEQYF; cdr3_nt: TGTGCCAGCAGCTTACAACAGGGGGGCTACGAGCAGTACTTC
d_call: .; clone_size: .; j_call: TRBJ2-2; v_call: TRBV7-2; cdr3_aa: CASSLVGRTGELFF; cdr3_nt: TGTGCCAGCAGCTTAGTCGGCAGGACCGGGGAGCTGTTTTTT
d_call: .; clone_size: .; j_call: TRBJ1-4; v_call: TRBV6-5; cdr3_aa: CASSTRNGNEKLFF; cdr3_nt: TGTGCCAGCAGTACTAGAAATGGTAATGAAAAACTGTTTTTT
d_call: .; clone_size: .; j_call: TRBJ1-1; v_call: TRBV2; cdr3_aa: CASRLQGGTEAFF; cdr3_nt: TGTGCCAGCAGGCTACAGGGAGGGACTGAAGCTTTCTTT
d_call: TRBD1; clone_size: .; j_call: TRBJ1-1; v_call: TRBV12-3/TRBV12-4; cdr3_aa: CASSLGPGTGAFF; cdr3_nt: TGTGCCAGCAGTTTAGGGCCCGGGACAGGAGCTTTCTTT
d_call: .; clone_size: once; j_call: TRBJ2-1; v_call: TRBV11-2; cdr3_aa: CASSLEWGPRGEQFF; cdr3_nt: TGTGCCAGCAGCTTAGAATGGGGGCCGAGAGGTGAGCAGTTCTTC
d_call: .; clone_size: .; j_call: TRBJ2-7; v_call: TRBV6-5; cdr3_aa: CASSYRGRSYEQYF; cdr3_nt: TGTGCCAGCAGTTACCGCGGGCGATCCTACGAGCAGTACTTC
d_call: TRBD1; clone_size: .; j_call: TRBJ1-2; v_call: TRBV28; cdr3_aa: CASSSGTGRLYGYTF; cdr3_nt: TGTGCCAGCAGTTCAGGGACAGGGAGACTCTATGGCTACACCTTC
d_call: .; clone_size: .; j_call: TRBJ1-1; v_call: TRBV5-1; cdr3_aa: CASSTQGPYTEAFF; cdr3_nt: TGCGCCAGCAGCACCCAGGGTCCCTACACTGAAGCTTTCTTT
d_call: TRBD1; clone_size: .; j_call: TRBJ2-7; v_call: TRBV11-3; cdr3_aa: CASSYGTGGGEQYF; cdr3_nt: TGTGCCAGCAGCTATGGGACAGGGGGAGGCGAGCAGTACTTC
d_call: TRBD1; clone_size: .; j_call: TRBJ2-1; v_call: TRBV11-2; cdr3_aa: CASSSQGAHNEQFF; cdr3_nt: TGTGCCAGCAGCTCGCAGGGGGCTCACAATGAGCAGTTCTTC
d_call: .; clone_size: .; j_call: TRBJ1-2; v_call: TRBV4-3; cdr3_aa: CASSQDLGQGANYGYTF; cdr3_nt: TGCGCCAGCAGCCAAGATCTGGGGCAGGGCGCTAACTATGGCTACACCTTC
d_call: TRBD1; clone_size: once; j_call: TRBJ2-1; v_call: TRBV18; cdr3_aa: CASSFGQVFGEQFF; cdr3_nt: TGTGCCAGCTCCTTCGGACAGGTGTTTGGGGAGCAGTTCTTC
d_call: TRBD2; clone_size: .; j_call: TRBJ2-1; v_call: TRBV5-1; cdr3_aa: CASSLDLAGRQWFF; cdr3_nt: TGCGCCAGCAGCTTGGACCTAGCGGGACGTCAGTGGTTCTTC
d_call: .; clone_size: few; j_call: TRBJ1-2; v_call: TRBV28; cdr3_aa: CASSLQDYGYTF; cdr3_nt: TGTGCCAGCAGTTTACAGGACTATGGCTACACCTTC
d_call: .; clone_size: .; j_call: TRBJ2-5; v_call: TRBV6-5; cdr3_aa: CASSFLYRVETQYF; cdr3_nt: TGTGCCAGTAGTTTTCTGTACAGGGTGGAGACCCAGTACTTC
d_call: .; clone_size: .; j_call: TRBJ1-2; v_call: TRBV30; cdr3_aa: CAWISPWARVPNYGYTF; cdr3_nt: TGTGCCTGGATCAGCCCCTGGGCCAGGGTACCTAACTATGGCTACACCTTC
d_call: .; clone_size: .; j_call: TRBJ1-5; v_call: TRBV3-1/TRBV3-2; cdr3_aa: CASSPGGGNQPQHF; cdr3_nt: TGTGCCAGCAGCCCCGGAGGGGGCAATCAGCCCCAGCATTTT
d_call: TRBD1; clone_size: few; j_call: TRBJ1-5; v_call: TRBV28; cdr3_aa: CASSSPADRDDQPQHF; cdr3_nt: TGTGCCAGCAGTTCCCCGGCTGACAGGGACGATCAGCCCCAGCATTTT
d_call: .; clone_size: .; j_call: TRBJ1-2; v_call: TRBV27; cdr3_aa: CASSATVRDYGYTF; cdr3_nt: TGTGCCAGCAGTGCGACAGTCCGTGACTATGGCTACACCTTC
d_call: TRBD1; clone_size: .; j_call: TRBJ1-6; v_call: TRBV6-1; cdr3_aa: CASSDWALQGSYNSPLHF; cdr3_nt: TGTGCCAGCAGTGATTGGGCCTTACAGGGGTCCTATAATTCACCCCTCCACTTT
d_call: .; clone_size: few; j_call: TRBJ2-1; v_call: TRBV14; cdr3_aa: CASSEFGGTYNEQFF; cdr3_nt: TGTGCCAGCTCCGAATTTGGGGGGACTTACAATGAGCAGTTCTTC
d_call: .; clone_size: .; j_call: TRBJ2-3; v_call: TRBV5-1; cdr3_aa: CASSLGMLDPDTQYF; cdr3_nt: TGCGCCAGCAGCTTGGGTATGCTAGACCCAGATACGCAGTATTTT
d_call: TRBD1; clone_size: .; j_call: TRBJ2-1; v_call: TRBV29-1; cdr3_aa: CSVEGQVLYNEQFF; cdr3_nt: TGCAGCGTTGAGGGACAGGTCTTATACAATGAGCAGTTCTTC
d_call: .; clone_size: .; j_call: TRBJ2-7; v_call: TRBV9; cdr3_aa: CASSVLEQPDYEQYF; cdr3_nt: TGTGCCAGCAGCGTACTGGAACAGCCAGACTACGAGCAGTACTTC
d_call: .; clone_size: few; j_call: TRBJ2-5; v_call: TRBV30; cdr3_aa: CAWSVLVTYQETQYF; cdr3_nt: TGTGCCTGGAGTGTACTAGTCACATACCAAGAGACCCAGTACTTC
d_call: TRBD1; clone_size: .; j_call: TRBJ1-1; v_call: TRBV27; cdr3_aa: CASSIYGQGEAFF; cdr3_nt: TGTGCCAGCAGTATCTACGGACAGGGAGAAGCTTTCTTT
d_call: TRBD2; clone_size: .; j_call: TRBJ2-3; v_call: TRBV9; cdr3_aa: CASSVPGLAGGHEDTQYF; cdr3_nt: TGTGCCAGCAGCGTACCGGGACTAGCGGGAGGCCACGAGGATACGCAGTATTTT
d_call: TRBD2; clone_size: .; j_call: TRBJ2-3; v_call: TRBV15; cdr3_aa: CATSRGGTSGSWSTDTQYF; cdr3_nt: TGTGCCACCAGCAGAGGCGGTACTAGCGGGAGTTGGAGCACAGATACGCAGTATTTT
d_call: .; clone_size: .; j_call: TRBJ1-3; v_call: TRBV9; cdr3_aa: CASSGLRGSGNTIYF; cdr3_nt: TGTGCCAGCAGCGGACTCCGGGGCTCTGGAAACACCATATATTTT
d_call: TRBD2; clone_size: .; j_call: TRBJ2-1; v_call: TRBV19; cdr3_aa: CASSPSGNDNEQFF; cdr3_nt: TGTGCCAGTAGCCCTAGCGGAAACGACAATGAGCAGTTCTTC
d_call: TRBD1; clone_size: few; j_call: TRBJ1-3; v_call: TRBV28; cdr3_aa: CASNLQGDLAGNTIYF; cdr3_nt: TGTGCCAGCAATTTGCAGGGGGACCTCGCTGGAAACACCATATATTTT
d_call: TRBD1; clone_size: few; j_call: TRBJ2-3; v_call: TRBV28; cdr3_aa: CASSYRPGQGIDTQYF; cdr3_nt: TGTGCCAGCAGTTATCGGCCGGGACAGGGAATAGATACGCAGTATTTT
d_call: TRBD1; clone_size: .; j_call: TRBJ1-2; v_call: TRBV28; cdr3_aa: CASSLDRGALYGYTF; cdr3_nt: TGTGCCAGCAGTCTCGACAGGGGTGCCCTCTATGGCTACACCTTC
d_call: .; clone_size: .; j_call: TRBJ2-7; v_call: TRBV6-5; cdr3_aa: CASSQGPYEQYF; cdr3_nt: TGTGCCAGCAGTCAGGGGCCCTACGAGCAGTACTTC